Shown below are 24 T cell receptor beta chains from a single sample sequenced in a study of T cells in Graves' hyperthyroidism and ophthalmopathy (dated by TCRdb to the late 2010s). Library preparation was by multiplex PCR. The instrument was an Illumina HiSeq 2000. Amplification of TCR beta CDR3 regions was carried out from RNA transcripts. A first-round RT-PCR of the TCR CDR3 used the HTBI primer set with the Qiagen OneStep RT-PCR kit. TCRdb reprocessed the public reads (quality trimming at Q25 with fastp, clone calling with MiXCR) and kept in-frame beta chains. CDR3 protein duplicates are merged, each entry listing the most common genes and DNA. The sample data list around 200,000 distinct CDR3 sequences, and about a sixth of these were observed just once. The biggest ten clones account for around 47% of the sample. The source material was blood. These receptors all come from a man in his forties or fifties with Graves' hyperthyroidism.

This clonotype was observed a few times. V is TRBV6-1 and J is TRBJ1-5; 7 bases are shared with TRBD1. Germline lookup yields CDR1 MNHNS and CDR2 SASEGT. The CDR3 is made up of 15 amino acids. V dropped 6 bases and J dropped 4; count of bases not matched to a gene: 9. CDR3 loop: CASSGPGQLNQPQHF. The CDR3 region has the DNA TGTGCCAGCAGCGGTCCGGGACAGTTAAATCAGCCCCAGCATTTT.

The chain recombines TRBV7-3 with TRBJ2-3, with D perhaps TRBD2 (8 bases). CDR1 SGHTA and CDR2 FQGTGA come from the germline V gene. This CDR3 has 17 residues. V lost 4 bases and J 0 bases, leaving 17 bases between the germline ends. The CDR3 loop is CASSSHREGASTDTQYF. The DNA for the CDR3 is TGTGCCAGCAGCTCCCACCGGGAGGGGGCCAGCACAGATACGCAGTATTTT.

As DNA, the CDR3 is TGCGCCAGCAGCTTGGACGACAGTATTGGAAACACCATATATTTT. As protein: CASSLDDSIGNTIYF. The chain uses TRBV5-1 and TRBJ1-3; D might be TRBD1 (5 bases). The germline V and J ends were trimmed by 0 bases and 3 bases, with 10 bases remaining between them. CDR1 and CDR2 from the germline V gene are SGHRS and YFSETQ. The CDR3 consists of 15 residues.

This clonotype has a count of ten or more. This chain joins TRBV7-2 and TRBJ2-1; D possibly matches TRBD1 or TRBD2 (6 bases each). Germline CDR1 reads SGHTA; CDR2 reads FQGNSA. V lost 5 bases and J 4 bases, leaving 12 bases between the germline ends. CDR3 size: 14 residues. The chain's CDR3 is CASSPGGIYNEQFF. CDR3 in DNA: TGTGCCAGCAGCCCCGGGGGCATATACAATGAGCAGTTCTTC.

This clonotype showed up just a few times. The chain joins TRBV5-1 to TRBJ2-5; either TRBD1 or TRBD2 may supply D (5 bases each). Trimming cost V 5 bases and J 3 bases, with 14 bases left between them. The CDR3 runs to 14 residues. Germline CDR1 SGHRS, CDR2 YFSETQ. The CDR3 DNA reads as TGCGCCAGCAGAAAGTCCGGGACCGAAGAGACCCAGTACTTC. It specifies CASRKSGTEETQYF.

This clonotype has at least ten counts. This chain joins TRBV4-3 and TRBJ2-7, with D perhaps TRBD1 (5 bases). This CDR3 has 15 amino acids. Germline-derived CDR1 and CDR2 are LGHNA and YSLEER. The V end lost 1 base, the J end lost 3 bases, and 13 bases lay between the germline ends. CDR3 amino acids: CASSQAGRVGYEQYF. The CDR3 DNA reads as TGCGCCAGCAGCCAAGCCGGCAGGGTCGGCTACGAGCAGTACTTC.

The chain recombines TRBV20-1 with TRBJ2-7; possible D gene TRBD1, 7 bases. This CDR3 is 14 amino acids long. Germline loops: CDR1 DFQATT, CDR2 SNEGSKA (reference sequence). V was cut by 4 bases and J by 6 bases, with 19 bases left in between. The CDR3 reads CSAKRQGGASEQYF. CDR3 nucleotide sequence: TGCAGTGCTAAGAGACAGGGAGGCGCCAGCGAGCAGTACTTC.

The CDR3 loop reads CASVQGGGYEQYF. In DNA, the CDR3 is TGTGCCAGCGTTCAGGGGGGGGGCTACGAGCAGTACTTC. The chain links TRBV28 to TRBJ2-7; D is tentatively TRBD1 or TRBD2 (7 bases each). The germline V gene encodes CDR1 MDHEN and CDR2 SYDVKM. The CDR3 totals 13 residues. The V and J ends lost 8 bases and 3 bases respectively, with 14 bases between them.

V is TRBV15 and J is TRBJ2-5, with no clear D. The germline gives CDR1 LNHNV, CDR2 YYDKDF (reference sequence). This CDR3 is 13 amino acids long. Between the trimmed V and J ends, which lost 0 bases and 6 bases, there was a span of 8 bases. The CDR3 protein is CATSRDLGKTQYF. CDR3 sequence (DNA): TGTGCCACCAGCAGAGATCTTGGAAAGACCCAGTACTTC.

The rearrangement uses TRBV30 and TRBJ2-7; 10 bases agree with TRBD2. V shed 4 bases, J shed 4 bases, and the junction held 4 bases outside the gene matches. From germline, CDR1 is GTSNPN and CDR2 SVGIG (reference sequence). The CDR3 covers 13 residues. The CDR3, as DNA: TGTGCCTGGATTACTAGCGGGGCGTACGAGCAGTACTTC. This sequence encodes CAWITSGAYEQYF.

This clonotype occurred many times. The V and J genes are TRBV6-1 and TRBJ2-7; no clear D. V shed 5 bases and J shed 3 bases, with 14 bases lying between them. Germline values: CDR1 MNHNS, CDR2 SASEGT. CDR3 length equals 14 residues. CDR3 sequence reads: CASSTIRTDYEQYF. DNA of the CDR3: TGTGCCAGCAGTACAATCCGGACGGACTACGAGCAGTACTTC.

This clonotype was seen more than once but under ten times. The chain combines TRBV20-1 with TRBJ1-2; TRBD1 matches 7 bases. Germline lookup yields CDR1 DFQATT and CDR2 SNEGSKA (reference sequence). This CDR3 has 13 residues. The V segment lost 6 bases and the J segment 6 bases; nucleotides outside the gene matches: 10. The CDR3 DNA follows: TGCAGTGCGGTCCGGACAGGTCAAAATGGCTACACCTTC. It specifies CSAVRTGQNGYTF.

This clonotype was recorded only once. A read error may be the cause here, since a much bigger clone is one base away. The chain carries TRBV12-3 or TRBV12-4 and TRBJ2-7; either TRBD1 or TRBD2 may fit D (5 bases each). The CDR3 length is 14 residues. DNA for the CDR3: TGTGCCAGCAGTTTAGTACCGGGGCGCTACGAGCGGTACTTC. Translation gives CASSLVPGRYERYF.

This clonotype was picked up many times. This chain uses TRBV28 with TRBJ1-1; perhaps TRBD1 as D (5 bases). V dropped 4 bases and J dropped 0 bases, with 6 bases sitting between them. The CDR3 is 13 amino acids. In germline, CDR1 is MDHEN, CDR2 SYDVKM. CDR3 sequence (DNA): TGTGCCAGCAGTTCAGGGATGAACACTGAAGCTTTCTTT. It translates to CASSSGMNTEAFF.

The V call is TRBV19, the J call TRBJ2-3; 12 bases are a match to TRBD2. The CDR3 spans 18 residues. Germline V lookup: CDR1 LNHDA, CDR2 SQIVND (reference sequence). V was pared by 5 bases and J by 4 bases, with 13 bases of the junction left unmatched. The CDR3 region has the DNA TGTGCCAGTAGTCATTGGACTAGCGGGGCGGCCGGGGCAGATACGCAGTATTTT. This codes for CASSHWTSGAAGADTQYF.

The V and J genes are TRBV7-2 and TRBJ2-3; 13 nucleotides agree with TRBD2. CDR1 is SGHTA, CDR2 FQGNSA, per germline. This CDR3 is 14 amino acids long. V dropped 4 bases and J dropped 7; count of bases not matched to a gene: 2. The chain's CDR3 is CASSSGTSGNTQYF. The CDR3 DNA is TGTGCCAGCAGCTCGGGGACTAGCGGGAATACGCAGTATTTT.

The rearrangement uses TRBV7-3 and TRBJ1-1; D uncertain. The CDR3 totals 12 residues. Germline CDR1 is SGHTA and CDR2 is FQGTGA. V gave up 2 bases and J gave up 5 bases, with 6 bases separating them. Here the CDR3 reads CASSLSRTEAFF. In DNA form, the CDR3 reads TGTGCCAGCAGCTTATCGCGGACTGAAGCTTTCTTT.

The chain recombines TRBV4-1 with TRBJ1-5; D remains unclear. V lost 4 bases to trimming and J lost 0 bases, with 16 bases between them. The CDR3 contains 17 residues. The germline CDR1 and CDR2 sequences are MGHRA and YSYEKL. CDR3 sequence (DNA): TGCGCCAGCAGCCTCAGACACCGATCCGATAGCAATCAGCCCCAGCATTTT. This codes for CASSLRHRSDSNQPQHF.

The chain employs TRBV18 and TRBJ2-3, with 8 bases lining up with TRBD1. CDR3 length equals 14 residues. Germline CDR1 is KGHSH and CDR2 is LQKENI. Trimming at V came to 6 bases and at J to 4 bases, leaving 6 bases not matched to a gene. CDR3 coding DNA: TGTGCCAGCTCCAGGACAGGGCTTGCAGATACGCAGTATTTT. Protein: CASSRTGLADTQYF.

This clonotype was counted ten times or more. CDR3 protein: CASSLAGPNSPLHF. The CDR3 nucleotides read TGTGCCAGCAGCTTAGCAGGGCCAAATTCACCCCTCCACTTT. The rearrangement links TRBV7-3 to TRBJ1-6, with a possible D match to TRBD1 (5 bases). V was clipped by 2 bases and J by 7 bases, with 9 bases between them. This CDR3 is built from 14 residues. From germline, CDR1 is SGHTA and CDR2 FQGTGA.

This clonotype turned up a few times. V and J are TRBV5-8 and TRBJ1-1; D might be TRBD1 (5 bases). The V gene lost 6 bases and the J gene lost 0 bases, with 15 bases spanning the gap. Germline-derived CDR1 and CDR2 are SGHTS and YDEGEE. The CDR3 contains 15 residues. The CDR3 spells CASTMAGAMNTEAFF. The CDR3 DNA reads TGTGCCAGCACCATGGCCGGGGCGATGAACACTGAAGCTTTCTTT.

This clonotype has just a few counts. The chain is built from TRBV18 and TRBJ2-3, with D perhaps assigned TRBD1 or TRBD2 (5 bases each). Between the trimmed V and J ends, which lost 0 bases and 2 bases, there was a span of 12 bases. The germline V gene encodes CDR1 KGHSH and CDR2 LQKENI. The CDR3 has 16 amino acids. CDR3 protein: CASSPPGSGHTDTQYF. CDR3 nucleotides: TGTGCCAGCTCACCACCAGGGAGTGGACACACAGATACGCAGTATTTT.

The chain recombines TRBV7-9 with TRBJ2-2; possibly TRBD1 for D (6 bases). The CDR3 covers 13 residues. The ends were cut back, 8 bases at V and 1 base at J, with 8 bases in the middle. Germline loops: CDR1 SEHNR, CDR2 FQNEAQ (reference sequence). The CDR3 region has the DNA TGTGCCAGCCGACAGGAGAACACCGGGGAGCTGTTTTTT. It encodes CASRQENTGELFF. Drawing the rest from reference TRBV7-9 and TRBJ2-2, the complete variable domain is DTGVSQNPRHKITKRGQNVTFRCDPISEHNRLYWYRQTLGQGPEFLTYFQNEAQLEKSRLLSDRFSAERPKGSFSTLEIQRTEQGDSAMYLCASRQENTGELFFGEGSRLTVL.

The chain recombines TRBV10-3 with TRBJ2-4; 8 nucleotides line up with TRBD1. Germline CDR1 and CDR2: ENHRY and SYGVKD. CDR3 length equals 15 residues. V trimming: 10 bases; J trimming: 8 bases; junction bases outside the gene matches: 16. This CDR3 reads CATGQGFSSRDIQYF. As DNA, the CDR3 is TGTGCCACCGGACAGGGTTTTTCGTCTCGGGACATTCAGTACTTC.